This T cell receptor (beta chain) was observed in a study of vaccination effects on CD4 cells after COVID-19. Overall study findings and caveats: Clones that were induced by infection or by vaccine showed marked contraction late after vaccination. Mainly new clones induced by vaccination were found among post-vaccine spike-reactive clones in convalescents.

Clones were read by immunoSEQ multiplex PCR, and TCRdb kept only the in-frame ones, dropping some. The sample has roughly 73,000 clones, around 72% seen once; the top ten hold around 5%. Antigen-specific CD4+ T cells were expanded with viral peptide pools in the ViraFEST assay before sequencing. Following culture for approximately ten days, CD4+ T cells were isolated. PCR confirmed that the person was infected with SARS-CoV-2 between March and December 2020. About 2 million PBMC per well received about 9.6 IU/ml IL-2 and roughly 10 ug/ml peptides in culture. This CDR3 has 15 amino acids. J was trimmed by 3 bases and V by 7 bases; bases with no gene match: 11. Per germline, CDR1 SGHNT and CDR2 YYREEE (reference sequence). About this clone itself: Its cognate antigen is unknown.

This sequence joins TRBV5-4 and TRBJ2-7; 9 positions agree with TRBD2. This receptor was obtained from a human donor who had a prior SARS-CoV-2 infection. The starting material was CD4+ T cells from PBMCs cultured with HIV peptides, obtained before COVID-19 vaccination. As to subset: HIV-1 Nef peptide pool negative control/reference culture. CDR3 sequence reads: CASGVIGTSHYEQYF. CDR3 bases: TGTGCCAGCGGAGTAATCGGGACTAGCCACTACGAGCAGTACTTC.